These 13 T cell receptor beta chains were all obtained from the same sample, sequenced in a study of T cell responses to AZD1222 COVID-19 vaccine. Clones were sequenced by immunoSEQ multiplex PCR, and TCRdb holds only the in-frame ones, with some missing. The repertoire holds some 150,000 clones, with roughly 91% as singletons. This specimen was peripheral blood, taken 28 days after the second AZD1222 dose. These receptors were taken from an adult who received the AZD1222 COVID-19 vaccine.

This clone was observed a single time. The J gene is TRBJ1-2, the V gene TRBV19; 9 bases are shared with TRBD1. CDR1 and CDR2 (germline): LNHDA, SQIVND (reference sequence). V lost 5 bases and J lost 5; bases outside the gene matches: 12. The CDR3 sequence is 16 residues long. Here the CDR3 DNA reads TGTGCCAGTAGTTCCGGACAGGGGAGGATCCCTTATGGCTACACCTTC. This gives the protein CASSSGQGRIPYGYTF.

V is TRBV9 and J is TRBJ1-5; no firm D call. Trimming left V 0 bases short and J 8 bases short, with 9 bases between. CDR3 size: 13 residues. Germline CDR1 is SGDLS and CDR2 is YYNGEE. The CDR3 DNA is TGTGCCAGCAGCGTAGGTCCAGGCGAGCCCCAGCATTTT. Translating gives CASSVGPGEPQHF. Full variable domain (rest looked up from reference TRBV9 and TRBJ1-5): DSGVTQTPKHLITATGQRVTLRCSPRSGDLSVYWYQQSLDQGLQFLIQYYNGEERAKGNILERFSAQQFPDLHSELNLSSLELGDSALYFCASSVGPGEPQHFGDGTRLSIL.

CDR3 protein: CASSSQGGMNTEAFF. The CDR3 DNA reads as TGTGCCAGTAGTTCTCAGGGGGGGATGAACACTGAAGCTTTCTTT. V and J are TRBV19 and TRBJ1-1; TRBD1 matches 7 bases. The CDR3 runs 15 residues. Per germline, CDR1 LNHDA and CDR2 SQIVND (reference sequence). V dropped 5 bases and J dropped 0; count of bases not matched to a gene: 6.

J is TRBJ2-4 and V is TRBV7-9, with 7 bases lining up with TRBD1. The CDR3 spans 14 residues. Germline V gene lookup returns CDR1 SEHNR and CDR2 FQNEAQ (reference sequence). Trimming took 1 base from V and 5 from J; bases not matched to a gene: 2. Written as DNA, the CDR3 is TGTGCCAGCAGCTTAGGGACAGGAGAAAACATTCAGTACTTC. Translated, it gives CASSLGTGENIQYF.

The J gene is TRBJ1-2, the V gene TRBV7-2; no definite D call. The CDR3 runs to 14 residues. Germline CDR1 reads SGHTA; CDR2 reads FQGNSA. The V and J ends lost 0 bases and 2 bases respectively, with 7 bases between them. The CDR3 region has the DNA TGTGCCAGCAGCTTAGCGGAGGCGAACTATGGCTACACCTTC. It is translated as CASSLAEANYGYTF.

CDR3 nucleotides: TGTGCCAGCATTGGGGCCACTGAAGCTTTCTTT. The encoded protein is CASIGATEAFF. The chain joins TRBV6-5 to TRBJ1-1; TRBD1 might be the D (5 bases). The ends were cut back, 7 bases at V and 4 bases at J, with 7 bases in the middle. The CDR3 totals 11 residues. Germline CDR1 MNHEY, CDR2 SVGAGI.

This chain joins TRBV12-3 or TRBV12-4 and TRBJ1-1; D not resolved. V lost 5 bases and J 4 bases, leaving 11 bases between the germline ends. The CDR3 runs to 13 residues. CDR3 loop: CASSPRSRTEAFF. CDR3 coding DNA: TGTGCCAGCAGTCCTCGGTCCCGCACTGAAGCTTTCTTT.

There are a few counts of this clone. This rearrangement joins TRBV29-1 to TRBJ2-1; D is ambiguous. Per the germline V gene, CDR1 is SQVTM and CDR2 is ANQGSEA. This CDR3 comprises 16 residues. V was clipped by 3 bases and J by 3 bases, with 18 bases between them. This CDR3 is CSVEQNIPGLYNEQFF. The CDR3 DNA is TGCAGCGTTGAGCAGAACATTCCCGGCCTCTACAATGAGCAGTTCTTC.

V and J are TRBV7-3 and TRBJ2-3; no firm D call. The CDR3 covers 15 residues. V was cut by 0 bases and J by 2 bases, with 9 bases left in between. The V gene's germline CDR1 is SGHTA and CDR2 FQGTGA. The CDR3 nucleotides read TGTGCCAGCAGCTTAACGTACGGGTACACAGATACGCAGTATTTT. Translating gives CASSLTYGYTDTQYF.

This chain uses TRBV7-2 with TRBJ1-2, with D hard to call. CDR3 length: 15 amino acids. V was trimmed by 1 base and J by 4 bases, leaving 13 bases between them. Germline assignment: CDR1 SGHTA and CDR2 FQGNSA. Here the CDR3 reads CASSLGAALSYGYTF. The CDR3 bases are TGTGCCAGCAGCTTAGGGGCAGCTCTTAGCTATGGCTACACCTTC.

The gene calls are TRBV7-8 and TRBJ2-3; D unresolved. The V and J ends lost 1 base and 2 bases respectively, with 7 bases between them. This CDR3 is built from 14 residues. Per the germline V gene, CDR1 is SGHVS and CDR2 is FQNEAQ. The CDR3 protein is CASSLGGVTDTQYF. The DNA of the CDR3 is TGTGCCAGCAGCTTAGGCGGAGTCACAGATACGCAGTATTTT. Looking up the rest from reference TRBV7-8 and TRBJ2-3 gives the full variable domain: GAGVSQSPRYKVAKRGQDVALRCDPISGHVSLFWYQQALGQGPEFLTYFQNEAQLDKSGLPSDRFFAERPEGSVSTLKIQRTQQEDSAVYLCASSLGGVTDTQYFGPGTRLTVL.

CDR3: CASSDYGLAGNEQFF. The CDR3 region has the DNA TGTGCCAGCAGTGATTACGGACTAGCGGGAAATGAGCAGTTCTTC. The chain uses TRBV2 and TRBJ2-1; TRBD2 matches at 12 bases. The germline gives CDR1 SNHLY, CDR2 FYNNEI. V trimming: 3 bases; J trimming: 7 bases; junction bases outside the gene matches: 4. The CDR3 is 15 residues long.

The V call is TRBV5-1, the J call TRBJ1-3; 7 positions agree with TRBD1. The trim removed 4 bases at V and 3 bases at J, leaving 4 bases unmatched. The CDR3 consists of 14 residues. Germline assignment: CDR1 SGHRS and CDR2 YFSETQ. The chain's CDR3 is CASSVGQIGNTIYF. CDR3 DNA sequence: TGCGCCAGCAGCGTGGGACAGATTGGAAACACCATATATTTT.